This entry lists 32 T cell receptor beta chains sequenced from one sample in a study of blood T cells in healthy people across ages. It was with a sample-barcoded 5' primer and a J-beta primer mix that a second PCR of about 7 to 12 cycles was run. Via MiXCR, TCRdb re-called the 5' RACE reads, giving one row per CDR3 protein. The sample holds fewer than 800,000 distinct CDR3 sequences; roughly 20% are singletons and the top ten take 3.6%. The sequenced sample was blood. These TCRs come from a man between 65 and 85 years old in good health.

This clonotype has just a few counts. This chain connects TRBV6-6 to TRBJ2-5, with TRBD1 as a possible D gene (5 bases). The ends were cut back, 0 bases at V and 3 bases at J, with 11 bases in the middle. This CDR3 is built from 15 residues. CDR1 is MNHNY, CDR2 SVGAGI, per germline (reference sequence). DNA of the CDR3: TGTGCCAGCAGTTACTCTTGGACATTCAAAGAGACCCAGTACTTC. This translates into CASSYSWTFKETQYF.

This clonotype was seen only a few times. The V call is TRBV5-5, the J call TRBJ2-1; perhaps TRBD2 as D (5 bases). CDR1 is SGHKS, CDR2 YYEKEE, per germline (reference sequence). V was shortened by 2 bases and J by 10 bases, with 16 bases between the two germline ends. There are 14 residues in the CDR3. CDR3 sequence: CASSFGVWPEEQFF. In nucleotides, the CDR3 is TGTGCCAGCAGCTTCGGGGTGTGGCCTGAAGAGCAGTTCTTC.

This clonotype was counted only a few times. This chain connects TRBV9 to TRBJ1-3; no firm D call. Germline loops: CDR1 SGDLS, CDR2 YYNGEE. This CDR3 has 17 residues. Trimming took off 0 bases at V and 2 bases at J, with 15 bases between the two ends. The CDR3, as DNA: TGTGCCAGCAGCGTAGAATCGGTCAGGAGGGCTGGAAACACCATATATTTT. Amino acids: CASSVESVRRAGNTIYF.

The rearrangement uses TRBV7-9 and TRBJ2-7; TRBD1 aligns across 8 bases. The germline CDR1 and CDR2 sequences are SEHNR and FQNEAQ (reference sequence). With 3 bases clipped from V and 0 bases from J, the junction kept 7 bases outside the gene matches. CDR3 size: 16 residues. CDR3 loop: CASSFDRDRSSYEQYF. In DNA form, the CDR3 reads TGTGCCAGCAGCTTTGACAGGGACAGGTCCTCCTACGAGCAGTACTTC.

This clonotype has a handful of counts. J is TRBJ2-3 and V is TRBV20-1; D call uncertain. The CDR3 contains 14 residues. Germline V gene lookup returns CDR1 DFQATT and CDR2 SNEGSKA (reference sequence). V lost 0 bases to trimming and J lost 7 bases, with 14 bases between them. The CDR3 region has the DNA TGCAGTGCTAGAGATGATAGGGCTTCAAATACGCAGTATTTT. Translated: CSARDDRASNTQYF.

The rearrangement joins TRBV11-1 to TRBJ2-1, with D possibly being TRBD1 (5 bases). Looked up from germline, CDR1 is SGHAT and CDR2 is FQDESV (reference sequence). The CDR3 is 14 residues long. The V gene lost 6 bases and the J gene lost 8 bases, with 17 bases spanning the gap. The CDR3 spells CASRKGLWGDEQFF. CDR3 nucleotide sequence: TGTGCCAGCAGAAAAGGGCTTTGGGGCGATGAGCAGTTCTTC.

This clonotype was counted only a few times. The rearrangement links TRBV18 to TRBJ2-3; D tentatively reads TRBD1 or TRBD2 (5 bases each). This CDR3 spans 14 amino acids. Germline loops: CDR1 KGHSH, CDR2 LQKENI. V lost 5 bases and J lost 4, with 13 bases in between. CDR3 coding DNA: TGTGCCAGCTCAAGTTTGGGGGATGCAGATACGCAGTATTTT. Translated: CASSSLGDADTQYF.

This clonotype was recorded many times. The chain carries TRBV28 and TRBJ2-5; maybe TRBD2 (7 bases). The CDR3 has 16 amino acids. From germline, CDR1 is MDHEN and CDR2 SYDVKM. V lost 6 bases to trimming and J lost 1 base, with 18 bases between them. CDR3 sequence: CASSLGRGARQETQYF. The CDR3, as DNA: TGTGCCAGCAGCTTAGGGAGGGGGGCCCGCCAAGAGACCCAGTACTTC.

This clonotype has a count of ten or more. The J gene is TRBJ2-5, the V gene TRBV20-1; TRBD1 matches 9 bases. The germline V gene has CDR1 DFQATT and CDR2 SNEGSKA (reference sequence). The CDR3 totals 15 residues. Germline trimming cut 1 base from V and 5 bases from J; bases unmatched to any gene: 8. CDR3 sequence (DNA): TGCAGTGCTAGAGGCCGGGACAGGGTCATCGAGACCCAGTACTTC. Translation gives CSARGRDRVIETQYF.

Notes on this clonotype: Its ends do not fully match the called genes, so a read error is possible. The chain recombines TRBV10-3 with TRBJ2-7, with D perhaps TRBD1 (6 bases). The V gene's germline CDR1 is ENHRY and CDR2 SYGVKD. The CDR3 is 14 amino acids. CDR3 loop: CTISEIGTNYEQYF. The CDR3 DNA reads as TGTACCATCAGTGAAATAGGGACAAACTACGAGCAGTACTTC.

V is TRBV6-5 and J is TRBJ2-1; D not resolved. Germline V gene sequence: CDR1 MNHEY, CDR2 SVGAGI. V was cut by 7 bases and J by 9 bases, with 13 bases left in between. The CDR3 is 12 residues long. The chain's CDR3 is CASKDPSREQFF. CDR3 DNA: TGTGCCAGCAAGGACCCCAGTCGTGAGCAGTTCTTC.

The chain uses TRBV15 and TRBJ1-2, with TRBD1 as a possible D gene (5 bases). V was pared by 0 bases and J by 4 bases, with 12 bases between. This CDR3 region has 15 residues. Germline loops: CDR1 LNHNV, CDR2 YYDKDF (reference sequence). CDR3 in amino acids: CATSRDRQGTYGYTF. The DNA of the CDR3 is TGTGCCACCAGCAGAGATCGGCAGGGAACCTATGGCTACACCTTC.

The sample holds a few counts of this clonotype. A read error may produce the germline difference seen at one junction end. V gene TRBV7-2 combines with J gene TRBJ2-1; 10 nucleotides agree with TRBD2. Per the germline V gene, CDR1 is SGHTA and CDR2 is FQGNSA. This CDR3 has 15 residues. CDR3 protein: CASSLAGEITYEQFF. The CDR3 nucleotides are TGTGCCAGCAGCCTAGCGGGAGAAATAACATATGAGCAGTTCTTC. The variable domain in full, completed from reference TRBV7-2 and TRBJ2-1, reads GAGVSQSPSNKVTEKGKDVELRCDPISGHTALYWYRQSLGQGLEFLIYFQGNSAPDKSGLPSDRFSAERTGGSVSTLTIQRTQQEDSAVYLCASSLAGEITYEQFFGPGTRLTVL.

The gene calls are TRBV27 and TRBJ2-6; D may be TRBD1 (6 bases). The CDR3 consists of 19 residues. CDR1 is MNHEY and CDR2 is SMNVEV in the germline V gene (reference sequence). The V and J ends lost 2 bases and 0 bases respectively, with 17 bases between them. CDR3 in amino acids: CASSLDTQGRRSGANVLTF. The CDR3 nucleotides are TGTGCCAGCAGTTTAGACACACAGGGTAGGCGCTCTGGGGCCAACGTCCTGACTTTC.

There are many counts of this clonotype. This chain connects TRBV18 to TRBJ1-1, with a weak D call TRBD1 (5 bases). The CDR3 runs to 17 residues. Trimming took 1 base from V and 0 from J, leaving 15 bases between them. Germline values: CDR1 KGHSH, CDR2 LQKENI. CDR3 DNA: TGTGCCAGCTCACCACTTGAACCCAGGGCGGTGAACACTGAAGCTTTCTTT. Its translation: CASSPLEPRAVNTEAFF.

The table lists this clonotype with a few counts. CDR3 nucleotides: TGCAGTGCTAGAGATTGGGTGGCAGCTCGAGAGACCCAGTACTTC. This codes for CSARDWVAARETQYF. This chain links TRBV20-1 with TRBJ2-5; unclear D gene. V was trimmed by 0 bases and J by 4 bases, leaving 15 bases between them. This CDR3 has 15 amino acids. The V gene's germline CDR1 is DFQATT and CDR2 SNEGSKA (reference sequence).

This clonotype was seen at least ten times. The gene calls are TRBV5-1 and TRBJ2-3; D is possibly TRBD1 (6 bases). The CDR3 length is 14 residues. V gave up 4 bases and J gave up 4 bases, with 13 bases separating them. Germline V CDR1 and CDR2: SGHRS, YFSETQ. The CDR3 sequence: CASSPGQFADTQYF. The CDR3 region has the DNA TGCGCCAGCAGCCCCGGACAGTTTGCAGATACGCAGTATTTT.

In this sample, this clonotype turned up a few times. The V and J genes are TRBV20-1 and TRBJ2-7; 7 bases line up with TRBD1. From germline, CDR1 is DFQATT and CDR2 SNEGSKA (reference sequence). Unmatched junction bases numbered 10, after V lost 1 base and J lost 4 bases. The CDR3 runs 15 residues. The CDR3 region has the DNA TGCAGTGCTAGAGCAGGCATGAGACAGGGTTACGAGCAGTACTTC. Translation gives CSARAGMRQGYEQYF.

The sample holds a few counts of this clonotype. V usage is TRBV29-1 and J usage is TRBJ2-5; TRBD1 is a possible D gene (6 bases). The tail of the sequence fits TRBJ2-7 better, so the J call may be wrong. In germline, CDR1 is SQVTM, CDR2 ANQGSEA. The CDR3 sequence is 12 residues long. CDR3 in DNA: TGCAGCGTAAATACAGGGACCCACGAGCAGTACTTC. Its translation is CSVNTGTHEQYF.

This clonotype has a handful of counts. The V and J genes are TRBV7-8 and TRBJ2-7; D is perhaps TRBD1 (7 bases). Germline V lookup: CDR1 SGHVS, CDR2 FQNEAQ. CDR3 size: 13 residues. Trimming shortened V by 7 bases and J by 4 bases, and 14 bases separated the two germline ends. CDR3 residues: CASTGGGTYEQYF. The DNA for the CDR3 is TGTGCCAGCACCGGAGGGGGCACGTACGAGCAGTACTTC.

The chain has TRBV4-3 and TRBJ1-2, with TRBD1 matching over 7 bases. The germline V gene has CDR1 LGHNA and CDR2 YSLEER. The CDR3 contains 15 residues. Germline trimming cut 6 bases from V and 4 bases from J; bases unmatched to any gene: 11. The CDR3 bases are TGCGCCAGCAGTCAATCCGACAGGGCAACCTATGGCTACACCTTC. This codes for CASSQSDRATYGYTF.

This sequence joins TRBV18 and TRBJ1-1; the D is unclear. The V end lost 6 bases, the J end lost 1 base, and 9 bases lay between the germline ends. From germline, CDR1 is KGHSH and CDR2 LQKENI. This CDR3 is built from 13 residues. The CDR3 DNA follows: TGTGCCAGCTCCGCAATGAGGAACACTGAAGCTTTCTTT. Protein product: CASSAMRNTEAFF.

The chain recombines TRBV6-2 or TRBV6-3 with TRBJ2-7; D may be TRBD2 (5 bases). Germline V gives CDR1 MNHEY, CDR2 SVGEGT. The CDR3 loop spans 12 amino acids. V gave up 6 bases and J gave up 5 bases, with 11 bases separating them. The CDR3 DNA is TGTGCCAGCAGCCGGGATTTCCACGAGCAGTACTTC. The encoded protein is CASSRDFHEQYF.

The rearrangement joins TRBV18 to TRBJ2-1; 13 positions agree with TRBD2. V was pared by 5 bases and J by 0 bases, with 13 bases of the junction left unmatched. Germline V gene lookup returns CDR1 KGHSH and CDR2 LQKENI. The CDR3 loop spans 20 amino acids. The CDR3 is CASSGWTSGSLKSSYNEQFF. CDR3 coding DNA: TGTGCCAGCTCAGGTTGGACTAGCGGGAGTCTTAAATCCTCCTACAATGAGCAGTTCTTC.

In this sample, this clonotype turned up a few times. The chain couples TRBV3-1 to TRBJ2-7; 8 bases agree with TRBD1. The CDR3 is 15 amino acids. Per germline, CDR1 LGHDT and CDR2 YNNKEL (reference sequence). Unmatched junction bases numbered 5, after V lost 1 base and J lost 3 bases. Here the CDR3 DNA reads TGTGCCAGCAGCCAAGCACCAACAGGGGGCTACGAGCAGTACTTC. Its translation is CASSQAPTGGYEQYF.

The table lists this clonotype with a few counts. This rearrangement joins TRBV20-1 to TRBJ2-3; 7 nucleotides align to TRBD2. Germline CDR1 DFQATT, CDR2 SNEGSKA (reference sequence). J gave up 2 bases and V 5 bases, and 7 bases lay outside the gene matches. This CDR3 contains 14 residues. This CDR3 reads CSAYKAGFTDTQYF. The CDR3 DNA reads as TGCAGTGCTTATAAAGCGGGATTCACAGATACGCAGTATTTT.

At least ten counts were recorded for this clonotype. The V call is TRBV7-9, the J call TRBJ2-7; D not certain. Deletions cut 1 base from V and 1 base from J, with 5 bases between. The CDR3 is made up of 13 amino acids. Germline V gene sequence: CDR1 SEHNR, CDR2 FQNEAQ (reference sequence). Here the CDR3 DNA reads TGTGCCAGCAGCTTAGACCGGTCCTACGAGCAGTACTTC. This translates into CASSLDRSYEQYF.

Of note for this clonotype: A read error may account for a junction end that differs from germline. The V and J genes are TRBV18 and TRBJ2-2; D is possibly TRBD2 (5 bases). In germline, CDR1 is KGHSH, CDR2 LQKENI. This CDR3 comprises 13 residues. DNA for the CDR3: TGTGCCAGCTCACCATCGAACACCGGGGAGCAGTTTTTT. Translation: CASSPSNTGEQFF.

This clonotype was recorded a few times. The gene calls are TRBV3-1 and TRBJ2-5; D gene unclear. V dropped 5 bases and J dropped 4 bases, with 8 bases sitting between them. Germline values: CDR1 LGHDT, CDR2 YNNKEL (reference sequence). This CDR3 spans 12 amino acids. The CDR3 DNA follows: TGTGCCAGCAGCTGGGGTGTAGAGACCCAGTACTTC. Its translation: CASSWGVETQYF.

This clonotype has more than one count but fewer than ten. Germline is not matched at one junction end, which may reflect a read error. The chain links TRBV3-1 to TRBJ2-1; D gene uncertain. The CDR3 has 11 amino acids. CDR1 LGHDT and CDR2 YNNKEL come from the germline V gene (reference sequence). Here the CDR3 DNA reads TGTGCCAGCAGCCAATCAGGCGAGCAGCTCTTC. It is translated as CASSQSGEQLF.

This clonotype has just a few counts. V usage is TRBV20-1 and J usage is TRBJ2-1; D is possibly TRBD2 (6 bases). The germline CDR1 and CDR2 sequences are DFQATT and SNEGSKA (reference sequence). The V gene lost 5 bases and the J gene lost 0 bases, with 17 bases spanning the gap. This CDR3 comprises 16 residues. The CDR3 region is CSAGAPLGGSYNEQFF. The DNA of the CDR3 is TGCAGTGCTGGGGCCCCTCTCGGGGGCTCCTACAATGAGCAGTTCTTC.

This clonotype came up a few times. The V and J genes are TRBV4-3 and TRBJ2-1, with D maybe TRBD2 (6 bases). V shed 1 base and J shed 2 bases, with 12 bases lying between them. The CDR3 runs 16 residues. The germline V gene has CDR1 LGHNA and CDR2 YSLEER. The CDR3 sequence: CASSQGAGYTYNEQFF. CDR3 DNA: TGCGCCAGCAGCCAAGGGGCGGGGTATACCTACAATGAGCAGTTCTTC.